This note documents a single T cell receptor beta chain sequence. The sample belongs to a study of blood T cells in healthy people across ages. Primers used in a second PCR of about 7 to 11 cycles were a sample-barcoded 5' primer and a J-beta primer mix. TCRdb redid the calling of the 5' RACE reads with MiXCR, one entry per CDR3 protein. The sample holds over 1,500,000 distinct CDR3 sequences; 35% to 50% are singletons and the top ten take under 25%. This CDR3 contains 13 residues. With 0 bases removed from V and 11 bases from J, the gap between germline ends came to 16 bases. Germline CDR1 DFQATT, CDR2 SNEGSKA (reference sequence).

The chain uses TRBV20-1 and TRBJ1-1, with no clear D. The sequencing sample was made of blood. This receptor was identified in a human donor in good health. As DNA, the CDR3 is TGCAGTGCTAGAGAGCCGGGAGGAGGGAGGGCTTTCTTT. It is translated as CSAREPGGGRAFF.